This T cell receptor beta chain comes out of a study of spatial heterogeneity in lung cancer. Background on the study: Detected sequences consistently included more beta-chain ones than alpha-chain ones.

Via MiXCR, TCRdb re-called the 5' RACE reads, giving one row per CDR3 protein. The data hold about 95,000 distinct CDR3 sequences, with roughly 10% observed a single time. Ten or more counts support this clonotype. V shed 7 bases and J 1 base; nucleotides not matched to a gene: 2. This CDR3 has 13 amino acids. In germline, CDR1 is ENHRY, CDR2 SYGVKD. Documented time point: sample taken at primary tumor resection. No cell sorting; template was whole RNA from tumor, lung tissue or PBMC. The donors, 72 patients with untreated early-stage non-small cell lung cancer, provided the samples. Specimen: PBMCs, collected at surgery. The TCR originated in a male donor with early-stage non-small cell lung cancer. J is TRBJ1-1 and V is TRBV10-3, with TRBD1 identical over 8 bases. The CDR3 nucleotides are TGTGCCATCACCGGGACAGGGAACACTGAAGCTTTCTTT. This codes for CAITGTGNTEAFF.